The rows below give T cell receptor beta chains drawn from one sample of a study of a mutant IDH1 vaccine in newly diagnosed glioma. These TCRs are of unknown antigen specificity. The method was immunoSEQ multiplex PCR; TCRdb's version includes in-frame clones alone and lacks a portion of them. This repertoire shows under 45,000 clones, less than 85% found once; its top ten account for 2% to 3%. This sample comprised PBMCs, obtained from a glioma patient whose treatment included an IDH1 peptide vaccine. These TCRs come from a woman aged 18-29 years with glioma. Some clones in this sample may be carry-over from other donors' samples. CDR3s include the opening cysteine and the closing phenylalanine or tryptophan. Each record gives: J gene, V gene, D gene, clone size, CDR3 DNA, CDR3 protein. A D gene is named only where the DNA matches it firmly. For some rows the clone size is stated as once, few or many, or as a class when expanded; others skip it.

TRBJ1-4 TRBV2 . . TGTGCCAGCGCCGGGACGGTTAATGAAAAACTGTTTTTT CASAGTVNEKLFF
TRBJ2-2 TRBV6-1 . . TGTGCCAGCCGCGACGGGGAGCTGTTTTTT CASRDGELFF
TRBJ2-7 TRBV7-2 . . TGTGCCAGCAGCTTAGGCAGAGACTACGAGCAGTACTTC CASSLGRDYEQYF
TRBJ2-1 TRBV14 . . TGTGCCAGCAGCCCGACTAGTTGGAATGAGCAGTTCTTC CASSPTSWNEQFF
TRBJ1-1 TRBV5-8 . . TGTGCCAGCAGCTTGGCCCTGGAGGGGACTGAAGCTTTCTTT CASSLALEGTEAFF
TRBJ1-2 TRBV15 . . TGTGCCACCAGCAGTGGAACGGACCTCTATGGCTACACCTTC CATSSGTDLYGYTF
TRBJ1-5 TRBV27 . . TGTGCCAGCAGTTCAGGGGTAGGCAATCAGCCCCAGCATTTT CASSSGVGNQPQHF
TRBJ2-4 TRBV7-2 . . TGTGCCAGCAGCTTAGTGGCTAGCTCAGACAAAAACATTCAGTACTTC CASSLVASSDKNIQYF
TRBJ2-1 TRBV27 . . TGTGCCAGCACTGGAGGGGTTCGTGAGCAGTTCTTC CASTGGVREQFF
TRBJ2-7 TRBV4-2 . . TGTGCCAGCAGCCAAGGGGGCGGGAACACCTACGAGCAGTACTTC CASSQGGGNTYEQYF
TRBJ2-5 TRBV5-4 . . TGTGCCAGCAGCTCTCGGACAGACCAAGAGACCCAGTACTTC CASSSRTDQETQYF
TRBJ2-2 TRBV19 . . TGTGCCAGTAGTATGCTCGTAGAGCTGTTTTTT CASSMLVELFF
TRBJ1-1 TRBV19 . . TGTGCCTCCAGCCACGGGGCGGCCACTGAAGCTTTCTTT CASSHGAATEAFF
TRBJ1-4 TRBV2 TRBD1 . TGTGCCAGCAGTGAAACCGGGACAGGGTCTGGAAAACTGTTTTTT CASSETGTGSGKLFF
TRBJ2-7 TRBV5-6 TRBD1 . TGTGCCAGCAGGGCATCCGGGACAGGGATATACGAGCAGTACTTC CASRASGTGIYEQYF
TRBJ2-5 TRBV19 . . TGTGCCAGTAGTATAGATACGACGGGTCGCCAAGAGACCCAGTACTTC CASSIDTTGRQETQYF
TRBJ2-7 TRBV4-1 . . TGCGCCAGCAGCCTTAGGTGGGGGGTTTTGGACGAGCAGTACTTC CASSLRWGVLDEQYF
TRBJ1-4 TRBV2 . . TGTGCCAGCAATTCGGGACCGCGTAATGAAAAACTGTTTTTT CASNSGPRNEKLFF
TRBJ1-2 TRBV7-9 . . TGTGCCAGCAGCTCCGCCGTTTTGGGGGGGCATGGCTACACCTTC CASSSAVLGGHGYTF
TRBJ2-3 TRBV5-4 . . TGTGCCAGCAGCTTGGCCGGGAGCGCCCCAGATACGCAGTATTTT CASSLAGSAPDTQYF
TRBJ2-3 TRBV6-4 TRBD1 . TGTGCCAGCAGTGACTCTGCACCGGGACAGGCCACAGATACGCAGTATTTT CASSDSAPGQATDTQYF
TRBJ2-7 TRBV11-2 TRBD2 . TGTGCCAGCAGCCTTCTAGCGGGGGATATTTACGAGCAGTACTTC CASSLLAGDIYEQYF
TRBJ1-1 TRBV7-9 TRBD1 . TGTGCCAGCAGCTTAGGACAGGGGATATCAAATATGAACACTGAAGCTTTCTTT CASSLGQGISNMNTEAFF
TRBJ2-7 TRBV6-5 TRBD1 . TGTGCCAGCAGTTACGCGGGACAGGGTAGCTCCGAGCAGTACTTC CASSYAGQGSSEQYF
TRBJ2-1 TRBV5-1 TRBD2 . TGCGCCACCCGAAGCGGGGGGCGCGATGAGCAGTTCTTC CATRSGGRDEQFF
TRBJ2-7 TRBV6-5 . . TGTGCCAGCCGAAGGGGGGGCTACGAGCAGTACTTC CASRRGGYEQYF
TRBJ1-2 TRBV29-1 . . TGCAGCGTTGACGAGCTCCTCGATGGCTACACCTTC CSVDELLDGYTF
TRBJ1-2 TRBV29-1 . few TGCAGCGTACCGGATAGGGCCGAAGGCTATGGCTACACCTTC CSVPDRAEGYGYTF
TRBJ1-2 TRBV4-2 TRBD1 . TGTGCCAGCAGCCAAGGGGAGAGACAGGGGAAAATCTATGGCTACACCTTC CASSQGERQGKIYGYTF
TRBJ2-7 TRBV7-9 TRBD1 . TGTGCCAGCAGCTTCGGGACAGGAGGCTACGAGCAGTACTTC CASSFGTGGYEQYF
TRBJ2-3 TRBV27 TRBD2 . TGTGCCACCCGAAGACTAGCGGGAACTAGCACAGATACGCAGTATTTT CATRRLAGTSTDTQYF
TRBJ1-1 TRBV2 . few TGTGCCAGCAGTGAGCGGGGGCTAAGCACTGAAGCTTTCTTT CASSERGLSTEAFF
TRBJ1-2 TRBV30 . . TGTGCCTGTCCGGGAATCCTCCCAGGAAAAGGCTACACCTTC CACPGILPGKGYTF
TRBJ1-5 TRBV5-1 . few TGCGCCAGCAGCTTGGGAGGTATCAATCAGCCCCAGCATTTT CASSLGGINQPQHF
TRBJ2-3 TRBV4-1 . . TGCGCCAGCAGCCCGCTGACTAGTTTGCGCACAGATACGCAGTATTTT CASSPLTSLRTDTQYF
TRBJ1-2 TRBV29-1 . . TGCAGCGCCTGGGGATATGGCTACACCTTC CSAWGYGYTF
TRBJ1-5 TRBV10-3 . . TGTGCCATCAGTTCGGTGGACATTGGCAATCAGCCCCAGCATTTT CAISSVDIGNQPQHF
TRBJ1-2 TRBV7-8 . . TGTGCCAGCAGCTACGGCAGGAACTATGGCTACACCTTC CASSYGRNYGYTF
TRBJ1-4 TRBV9 . once TGTGCCAGCAGCGGCCACTGGCGGGGTGAAAAACTGTTTTTT CASSGHWRGEKLFF
TRBJ2-2 TRBV30 . . TGTGCCTGGAGTCTAGCCAACACCGGGGAGCTGTTTTTT CAWSLANTGELFF
TRBJ2-5 TRBV5-4 TRBD2 once TGTGCCACCGGCGTGGGAGGGGTGACCCAGTACTTC CATGVGGVTQYF
TRBJ1-2 TRBV6-6 . . TGTGCCAGCAGTTACGACAGTTCTCCGGGTGGCTACACCTTC CASSYDSSPGGYTF
TRBJ1-4 TRBV4-2 . few TGTGCCAGCAGCCAAGTGTCCGGGCTGGGTCATGAAAAACTGTTTTTT CASSQVSGLGHEKLFF
TRBJ2-7 TRBV10-3 TRBD2 . TGTGCCATCAAAGGGACTAGCGGACGATCCTACGAGCAGTACTTC CAIKGTSGRSYEQYF
TRBJ1-2 TRBV28 . . TGTGCCAGCAGCCCAACAGGGATAAGGGGCTACACCTTC CASSPTGIRGYTF
TRBJ2-7 TRBV9 . once TGTGCCAGCAGCTCAGGACATCTCCTCACCTACGAGCAGTACTTC CASSSGHLLTYEQYF
TRBJ2-3 TRBV29-1 . . TGCAGCGTTGAAGAGGGGCAGAAGCCGCAGTATTTT CSVEEGQKPQYF
TRBJ2-3 TRBV2 . . TGTGCCAGCAGTGAAAACGCGAGGGGCGTGGGGGATTTGGATACGCAGTATTTT CASSENARGVGDLDTQYF
TRBJ1-4 TRBV11-2 . . TGTGCCAGCAGCCTTGGGTTGGTCATGAGGAATGAAAAACTGTTTTTT CASSLGLVMRNEKLFF
TRBJ2-2 TRBV2 TRBD1 . TGTGCCAGCAGTGAAAGGGGGCTAACAGGGAGAACCGGGGAGCTGTTTTTT CASSERGLTGRTGELFF
TRBJ2-3 TRBV5-6 TRBD1 . TGTGCCAGCAGCGGGGGACAGGGACGTGGGGATACGCAGTATTTT CASSGGQGRGDTQYF
TRBJ2-1 TRBV9 TRBD2 . TGTGCCAGCACTGCTGGTGGCGGGAGGAGGAATGAGCAGTTCTTC CASTAGGGRRNEQFF
TRBJ2-3 TRBV9 . . TGTGCCAGCAGCGTAGAAGGGGGAGGCACAGATACGCAGTATTTT CASSVEGGGTDTQYF
TRBJ1-1 TRBV19 TRBD1 . TGTGCCAGTAGTATCCACCGACAGGGTGGGTCTGAAGCTTTCTTT CASSIHRQGGSEAFF
TRBJ1-2 TRBV5-6 . once TGTGCCAGCAGCTTCGAAGACAGTTCTAACTATGGCTACACCTTC CASSFEDSSNYGYTF